The rows below give T cell receptor beta chains drawn from one sample of a study of shared clonotypes between healthy human individuals. Sequencing used immunoSEQ multiplex PCR; TCRdb keeps in-frame clones, though not all of them. The sample lists approximately 650,000 clones; nearly 97% were seen once. What was sequenced was naive CD8+ T cells sorted from blood. Receptors were obtained from a woman in her 30s in good health. Both conserved end residues are part of each CDR3. A D gene is named only where the DNA matches it firmly. Where a row states a size, it is once, few, many or the class of an expanded clone; other rows omit it.

j_call clone_size d_call v_call cdr3_aa cdr3_nt
TRBJ1-5 NA TRBD1 TRBV28 CASSPLTGVGLSGNQPQHF TGTGCCAGCAGTCCTCTAACAGGGGTAGGGCTTAGTGGCAATCAGCCCCAGCATTTT
TRBJ2-7 NA NA TRBV6-5 CASSYSTSYEQYF TGTGCCAGCAGTTACTCGACGTCCTACGAGCAGTACTTC
TRBJ1-3 NA NA TRBV2 CASSSGLDSVRDGNTIYF TGTGCCAGCAGTTCTGGACTAGATAGCGTCAGGGACGGAAACACCATATATTTT
TRBJ2-7 NA NA TRBV7-8 CASSLFETSYEQYF TGTGCCAGCAGCTTATTTGAGACCTCCTACGAGCAGTACTTC
TRBJ2-2 once NA TRBV7-8 CASSGTGARNTGELFF TGTGCCAGCAGCGGTACAGGAGCGAGGAACACCGGGGAGCTGTTTTTT
TRBJ1-2 NA TRBD1 TRBV27 CASSLGQKYGYTF TGTGCCAGCAGTTTGGGACAGAAGTATGGCTACACCTTC
TRBJ1-1 NA TRBD1 TRBV7-8 CASSLNQGVNTEAFF TGTGCCAGCAGCTTAAATCAGGGGGTGAACACTGAAGCTTTCTTT
TRBJ1-1 once NA TRBV28 CASSWARGREAFF TGTGCCAGCAGTTGGGCTCGGGGCAGAGAAGCTTTCTTT
TRBJ1-5 NA NA TRBV10-3 CAISVSSSNQPQHF TGTGCCATCAGTGTTTCCAGTAGCAATCAGCCCCAGCATTTT
TRBJ1-2 once NA TRBV27 CASSEQGNYGYTF TGTGCCAGCAGTGAACAGGGTAACTATGGCTACACCTTC
TRBJ2-3 once NA TRBV9 CASSGGPGSTDTQYF TGTGCCAGCAGCGGTGGACCGGGGAGCACAGATACGCAGTATTTT
TRBJ2-2 once TRBD2 TRBV19 CASSTGLAEYTGELFF TGTGCCAGTAGTACCGGACTAGCGGAATACACCGGGGAGCTGTTTTTT
TRBJ2-7 NA NA TRBV4-1 CASSLSTISSYEQYF TGCGCCAGCAGCCTAAGCACCATTAGCTCCTACGAGCAGTACTTC
TRBJ1-1 NA NA TRBV29-1 CSVEIVAGEKVMNTEAFF TGCAGCGTTGAAATTGTGGCCGGAGAAAAAGTCATGAACACTGAAGCTTTCTTT
TRBJ2-7 NA TRBD1 TRBV11-2 CASSSDRESPLSSYEQYF TGTGCCAGCAGCTCGGACAGGGAAAGCCCCCTCTCTTCCTACGAGCAGTACTTC
TRBJ2-7 NA NA TRBV9 CASSPGGGYEQYF TGTGCCAGCAGCCCAGGTGGGGGCTACGAGCAGTACTTC
TRBJ2-3 NA NA TRBV13 CASSLDGGTQYF TGTGCCAGCAGCTTAGATGGCGGTACGCAGTATTTT
TRBJ2-1 NA NA TRBV14 CASSQELGSYNEQFF TGTGCCAGCAGCCAAGAACTAGGCTCCTACAATGAGCAGTTCTTC
TRBJ1-2 NA TRBD1 TRBV28 CASSLVAGGIYGYTF TGTGCCAGCAGTTTAGTGGCAGGGGGCATCTATGGCTACACCTTC
TRBJ1-2 NA NA TRBV27 CASSIQPAYGYTF TGTGCCAGCAGTATTCAACCGGCCTATGGCTACACCTTC
TRBJ2-1 NA NA TRBV7-9 CASSQGEIEQFF TGTGCCAGCAGCCAGGGAGAGATTGAGCAGTTCTTC
TRBJ2-5 few NA TRBV2 CASSPGHMQETQYF TGTGCCAGCAGTCCGGGACATATGCAAGAGACCCAGTACTTC
TRBJ1-4 NA NA TRBV6-6 CASIKGYGEKLFF TGTGCCAGCATTAAAGGGTATGGTGAAAAACTGTTTTTT
TRBJ2-2 once TRBD2 TRBV19 CASSPGLAGSGELFF TGTGCCAGTAGTCCTGGACTAGCAGGATCCGGGGAGCTGTTTTTT
TRBJ2-1 NA NA TRBV19 CASSLNLIHEQFF TGTGCCAGTAGTCTCAACTTGATCCATGAGCAGTTCTTC
TRBJ1-2 once NA TRBV29-1 CSVEDLQGGYTF TGCAGCGTTGAAGATCTTCAGGGGGGCTACACCTTC
TRBJ1-2 NA NA TRBV6-1 CASSEAGGARYGYTF TGTGCCAGCAGTGAAGCGGGGGGGGCCAGGTATGGCTACACCTTC
TRBJ2-1 NA TRBD2 TRBV27 CASSKTGTTEFF TGTGCCAGCAGCAAGACCGGGACTACGGAGTTCTTC
TRBJ2-2 NA NA TRBV4-1 CASSRDYTGELFF TGCGCCAGCAGCCGCGACTACACCGGGGAGCTGTTTTTT